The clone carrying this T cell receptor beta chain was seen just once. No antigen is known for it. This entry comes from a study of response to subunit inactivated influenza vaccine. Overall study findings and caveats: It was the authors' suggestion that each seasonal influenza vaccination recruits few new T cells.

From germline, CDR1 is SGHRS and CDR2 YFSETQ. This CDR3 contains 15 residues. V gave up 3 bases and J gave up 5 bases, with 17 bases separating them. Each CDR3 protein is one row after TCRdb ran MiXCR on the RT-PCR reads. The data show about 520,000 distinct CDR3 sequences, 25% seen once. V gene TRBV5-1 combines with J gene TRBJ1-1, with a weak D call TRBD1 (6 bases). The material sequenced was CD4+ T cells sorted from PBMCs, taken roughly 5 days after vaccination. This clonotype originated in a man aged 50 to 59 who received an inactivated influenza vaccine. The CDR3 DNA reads TGCGCCAGCAGCTCTACAGGGTCACGGGGGACTGAAGCTTTCTTT. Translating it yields CASSSTGSRGTEAFF.